The clone carrying this T cell receptor beta chain was found a few times. Its matching antigen is unknown. The data were obtained in a study of cytomegalovirus exposure and HLA in healthy donors. Germline values: CDR1 LNHDA, CDR2 SQIVND (reference sequence). This CDR3 has 15 residues. Losses at the gene ends were 4 bases for V and 4 bases for J; bases not matched to a gene: 4. Vbeta (60) and Jbeta (13) primers were used in the PCR. Sequencing used immunoSEQ multiplex PCR; TCRdb keeps in-frame clones, though not all of them. The sample lists some 150,000 clones, around 60% occurring once. The study's findings and limits: A later analysis showed HLA-associated TCR beta chains outstripping equally common others in clonal expansion. The HLA-A and HLA-B alleles of most subjects were reportedly predicted accurately from TCR beta sequences. Specific recognition of CMV antigens was confirmed in vitro for a few chains (all CMV-associated). Sequencing likely produced, as an artifact, a cluster of highly shared sequence variants.

This TCR came from a woman in her sixties in good health and CMV-seropositive. The chain employs TRBV19 and TRBJ2-1; 10 nucleotides line up with TRBD2. Sequenced sample: PBMCs. CDR3 amino acids: CASSKLAGIYNEQFF. The CDR3 bases are TGTGCCAGTAGTAAACTAGCGGGGATATACAATGAGCAGTTCTTC.